This T cell receptor beta chain is drawn from a study of tumor-infiltrating lymphocytes in oesophageal squamous cell carcinoma. Germline lookup yields CDR1 SGHTA and CDR2 FQGTGA. V trimming: 4 bases; J trimming: 0 bases; junction bases outside the gene matches: 8. The CDR3 has 19 amino acids. TCRdb fed the PCR reads into MiXCR, producing one record per CDR3 protein. The sample comprises 20,000 or so distinct CDR3 sequences, about two fifths of which are singletons, and 10% rests with the top ten. Sequencing used normal esophageal tissue next to the tumor. This clonotype was sampled from a male donor with esophageal squamous cell carcinoma. This chain connects TRBV7-3 to TRBJ2-1; TRBD2 matches at 14 bases. CDR3 amino acids: CASSSWTSGRPSSYNEQFF. In DNA form, the CDR3 reads TGTGCCAGCAGCTCCTGGACTAGCGGGAGGCCGAGCTCCTACAATGAGCAGTTCTTC.